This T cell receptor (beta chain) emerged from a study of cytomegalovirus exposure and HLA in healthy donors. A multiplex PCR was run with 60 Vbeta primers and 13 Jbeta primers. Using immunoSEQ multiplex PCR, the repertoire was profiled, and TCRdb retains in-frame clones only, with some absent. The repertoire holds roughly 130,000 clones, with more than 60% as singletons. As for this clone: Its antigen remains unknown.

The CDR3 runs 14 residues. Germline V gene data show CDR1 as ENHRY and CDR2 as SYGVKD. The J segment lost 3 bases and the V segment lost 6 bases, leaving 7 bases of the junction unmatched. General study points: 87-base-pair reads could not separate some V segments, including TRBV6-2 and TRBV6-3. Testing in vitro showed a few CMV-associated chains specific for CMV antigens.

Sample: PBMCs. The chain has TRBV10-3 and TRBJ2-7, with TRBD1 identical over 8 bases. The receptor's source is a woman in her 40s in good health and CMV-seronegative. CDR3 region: CAIRAGTGGYEQYF. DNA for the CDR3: TGTGCCATCAGAGCCGGGACAGGAGGCTACGAGCAGTACTTC.